The 25 T cell receptor beta chains presented below share a single source sample, sequenced in a study of T cell responses to AZD1222 COVID-19 vaccine. Generated by immunoSEQ multiplex PCR, the TCRdb table keeps only in-frame clones and is missing some. The repertoire holds under 90,000 clones, roughly four fifths seen once, with 1.3% in the top ten. The sample consisted of peripheral blood, taken 28 days after the second AZD1222 dose. These receptors originate from an adult who received the AZD1222 COVID-19 vaccine.

The rearrangement links TRBV4-3 to TRBJ1-5; no definite D call. The CDR3 is 16 amino acids. The V gene lost 5 bases and the J gene lost 4 bases, with 18 bases spanning the gap. CDR1 and CDR2 (germline): LGHNA, YSLEER. CDR3 protein: CASSGRKRGVNQPQHF. The CDR3 bases are TGCGCCAGCAGCGGGAGGAAGCGGGGAGTAAATCAGCCCCAGCATTTT.

The chain carries TRBV28 and TRBJ2-2; D possibly uses TRBD1 or TRBD2 (5 bases each). V was cut by 6 bases and J by 4 bases, with 21 bases left in between. Germline loops: CDR1 MDHEN, CDR2 SYDVKM. The CDR3 sequence is 17 residues long. DNA for the CDR3: TGTGCCAGCAGACCAACCGGGGCGCAAATTTTCACCGGGGAGCTGTTTTTT. Translating it yields CASRPTGAQIFTGELFF.

The table lists this clone with a count of one. The chain links TRBV7-9 to TRBJ2-1; TRBD1 matches at 7 bases. This CDR3 comprises 16 residues. V trimming: 1 base; J trimming: 7 bases; junction bases outside the gene matches: 10. The germline V gene has CDR1 SEHNR and CDR2 FQNEAQ (reference sequence). Here the CDR3 reads CASSLVGGPWGNEQFF. As DNA, the CDR3 is TGTGCCAGCAGCTTAGTAGGGGGCCCGTGGGGGAATGAGCAGTTCTTC.

This chain connects TRBV6-6 to TRBJ2-1; no reliable D call. The germline V gene has CDR1 MNHNY and CDR2 SVGAGI (reference sequence). This CDR3 spans 14 amino acids. The V end was cut by 5 bases, the J end by 8 bases, with 16 bases between. The DNA of the CDR3 is TGTGCCAGCAGTGGAGTACCGGTGCCCGATGAGCAGTTCTTC. Encoded protein: CASSGVPVPDEQFF.

The chain joins TRBV27 to TRBJ1-2; 7 bases map to TRBD1. The CDR3 totals 13 residues. The germline gives CDR1 MNHEY, CDR2 SMNVEV (reference sequence). J lost 8 bases, V lost 2 bases, and 5 bases had no gene match. This CDR3 reads CASSLGGGWGYTF. The CDR3 nucleotides are TGTGCCAGCAGTTTAGGAGGGGGCTGGGGCTACACCTTC.

The V and J genes are TRBV27 and TRBJ1-1; 7 positions agree with TRBD1. The germline V gene encodes CDR1 MNHEY and CDR2 SMNVEV (reference sequence). The V gene end was trimmed by 6 bases and the J gene end by 1 base; junction bases not matched to a gene: 14. The CDR3 covers 17 residues. CDR3 sequence (DNA): TGTGCCAGCAGGACACTAACAGGGGAGTCGGGGAACACTGAAGCTTTCTTT. This sequence encodes CASRTLTGESGNTEAFF.

The chain links TRBV28 to TRBJ1-6; D ambiguous. Trimming took 5 bases from V and 6 from J, leaving 11 bases between them. Germline assignment: CDR1 MDHEN and CDR2 SYDVKM. This CDR3 has 14 amino acids. The CDR3 DNA is TGTGCCAGCAGTCCAGATCCGGGTAATTCACCCCTCCACTTT. Translation gives CASSPDPGNSPLHF.

The chain has TRBV2 and TRBJ1-2; 7 bases map to TRBD1. V was clipped by 1 base and J by 3 bases; unmatched bases: 5. The CDR3 runs to 15 residues. Germline V gene sequence: CDR1 SNHLY, CDR2 FYNNEI. The CDR3 is CASSEGGRGHYGYTF. The CDR3 bases are TGTGCCAGCAGTGAAGGAGGGAGGGGGCACTATGGCTACACCTTC.

A few counts support this clone. V usage is TRBV19 and J usage is TRBJ1-3; D unclear. The CDR3 sequence is 14 residues long. V lost 6 bases and J lost 6, with 15 bases in between. From germline, CDR1 is LNHDA and CDR2 SQIVND (reference sequence). Here the CDR3 reads CASRPSSSPNTIYF. The CDR3 bases are TGTGCCAGTAGACCCAGCTCTTCACCAAACACCATATATTTT.

The rearrangement links TRBV28 to TRBJ1-1; 11 nucleotides align to TRBD1. Germline loops: CDR1 MDHEN, CDR2 SYDVKM. The V segment lost 5 bases and the J segment 4 bases; nucleotides outside the gene matches: 9. The CDR3 runs to 16 residues. The CDR3: CASSPAPGTGGTEAFF. The CDR3 DNA reads as TGTGCCAGCAGTCCGGCCCCCGGGACAGGGGGCACTGAAGCTTTCTTT.

V usage is TRBV6-5 and J usage is TRBJ2-1; unclear D gene. This CDR3 has 12 amino acids. The germline V and J ends were trimmed by 5 bases and 1 base, with 3 bases remaining between them. Germline V lookup: CDR1 MNHEY, CDR2 SVGAGI. The CDR3 sequence: CASSRSYNEQFF. Written as DNA, the CDR3 is TGTGCCAGCAGTCGATCCTACAATGAGCAGTTCTTC.

This chain uses TRBV27 with TRBJ2-1; TRBD2 matches at 10 bases. The CDR3 length is 16 residues. The junction had 10 bases not matched to a gene; V was cut back by 6 bases and J by 5 bases. Germline V gene sequence: CDR1 MNHEY, CDR2 SMNVEV (reference sequence). This chain's CDR3 is CASSHPGLADNNEQFF. In DNA, the CDR3 is TGTGCCAGCAGCCACCCTGGACTAGCGGATAACAATGAGCAGTTCTTC.

V is TRBV3-1 (or the pseudogene TRBV3-2) and J is TRBJ2-3, with D uncertain. This CDR3 contains 15 residues. The V gene lost 0 bases and the J gene lost 7 bases, with 14 bases spanning the gap. CDR1 and CDR2 from the germline V gene are LGHDT and YNNKEL (reference sequence). In DNA form, the CDR3 reads TGTGCCAGCAGCCAAGATAATTTACCCTACCATACGCAGTATTTT. This gives the protein CASSQDNLPYHTQYF.

The V call is TRBV19, the J call TRBJ2-7, with D uncertain. The V gene's germline CDR1 is LNHDA and CDR2 SQIVND (reference sequence). Trimming left V 3 bases short and J 3 bases short, with 9 bases between. This CDR3 is built from 13 residues. In DNA form, the CDR3 reads TGTGCCAGTAGTATCGGCCCCATCTACGAGCAGTACTTC. Its translation: CASSIGPIYEQYF.

The chain is built from TRBV6-5 and TRBJ2-5; 10 nucleotides match TRBD2. Trimming removed 10 bases from V and 5 bases from J; junction bases left unmatched: 13. CDR3 length: 15 residues. Germline loops: CDR1 MNHEY, CDR2 SVGAGI. CDR3 amino acids: CATNPERGGAETQYF. The CDR3 bases are TGTGCCACCAACCCCGAGCGGGGGGGAGCGGAGACCCAGTACTTC.

This chain links TRBV19 with TRBJ2-1; D ambiguous. The CDR3 is 16 residues long. Germline V lookup: CDR1 LNHDA, CDR2 SQIVND (reference sequence). The V end lost 4 bases, the J end lost 0 bases, and 13 bases lay between the germline ends. CDR3 nucleotides: TGTGCCAGTAGTAAGATACTTATGAGCTCCTACAATGAGCAGTTCTTC. This codes for CASSKILMSSYNEQFF.

The rearrangement joins TRBV19 to TRBJ1-5, with D unclear. The germline gives CDR1 LNHDA, CDR2 SQIVND (reference sequence). The CDR3 spans 14 residues. V lost 5 bases and J lost 7, with 15 bases in between. The DNA of the CDR3 is TGTGCCAGTAGTCCAAACAACTCTCCCCAGCCCCAGCATTTT. Residues: CASSPNNSPQPQHF.

The chain employs TRBV4-2 and TRBJ2-7; 10 positions agree with TRBD2. Germline-derived CDR1 and CDR2 are LGHNA and YNFKEQ. This CDR3 is built from 15 residues. V lost 0 bases, J lost 7 bases, and 6 bases stayed unmatched. The CDR3 region is CASSQELAGVREQYF. For the CDR3, the DNA is TGTGCCAGCAGCCAAGAGCTAGCGGGAGTAAGAGAGCAGTACTTC.

The chain is built from TRBV7-9 and TRBJ2-3; 7 bases map to TRBD2. The CDR3 consists of 15 residues. V dropped 1 base and J dropped 3; count of bases not matched to a gene: 4. Germline assignment: CDR1 SEHNR and CDR2 FQNEAQ (reference sequence). CDR3: CASSLDSGRTDTQYF. CDR3 coding DNA: TGTGCCAGCAGCTTAGATAGCGGGCGAACAGATACGCAGTATTTT. The entire variable domain, with the rest obtained from reference TRBV7-9 and TRBJ2-3, is as follows: DTGVSQNPRHKITKRGQNVTFRCDPISEHNRLYWYRQTLGQGPEFLTYFQNEAQLEKSRLLSDRFSAERPKGSFSTLEIQRTEQGDSAMYLCASSLDSGRTDTQYFGPGTRLTVL.

The chain has TRBV19 and TRBJ1-5; TRBD1 might be the D (6 bases). The CDR3 has 15 amino acids. Deletions cut 4 bases from V and 0 bases from J, with 10 bases between. Germline V gene lookup returns CDR1 LNHDA and CDR2 SQIVND (reference sequence). The CDR3 coding sequence is TGTGCCAGTAGTACTGGAGGGGGTAGCAATCAGCCCCAGCATTTT. Its protein is CASSTGGGSNQPQHF.

The genes are TRBV19 and TRBJ2-7, with D tentatively TRBD1 (6 bases). Germline loops: CDR1 LNHDA, CDR2 SQIVND (reference sequence). Trimming removed 5 bases from V and 3 bases from J, with 14 bases in between. This CDR3 has 14 amino acids. Here the CDR3 DNA reads TGTGCCAGTAGTTCGACAGGTACACTCTACGAGCAGTACTTC. It encodes CASSSTGTLYEQYF.

The chain uses TRBV19 and TRBJ2-7; 7 bases match TRBD1. The length of the CDR3 is 15 residues. V gave up 1 base and J gave up 2 bases; unmatched junction bases: 5. The germline V gene encodes CDR1 LNHDA and CDR2 SQIVND (reference sequence). The CDR3 DNA is TGTGCCAGTAGTATAGGAGGTGGGACAGCCTACGAGCAGTACTTC. Translation gives CASSIGGGTAYEQYF.

This chain links TRBV5-1 with TRBJ2-5; maybe TRBD1 (6 bases). CDR1 and CDR2 from the germline V gene are SGHRS and YFSETQ. This CDR3 contains 14 residues. The V end lost 3 bases, the J end lost 1 base, and 10 bases lay between the germline ends. CDR3 residues: CASSSLGGQETQYF. The DNA of the CDR3 is TGCGCCAGCAGCTCATTAGGGGGCCAAGAGACCCAGTACTTC.

This sequence joins TRBV7-2 and TRBJ2-7; TRBD1 might be the D (6 bases). Trimming stripped 1 base from V and 5 bases from J, with 12 bases between. From germline, CDR1 is SGHTA and CDR2 FQGNSA. The CDR3 extends over 14 amino acids. The CDR3 protein is CASSLVGTKHEQYF. In DNA, the CDR3 is TGTGCCAGCAGCTTAGTTGGGACAAAACACGAGCAGTACTTC.

Only a few counts were recorded for this clone. The chain uses TRBV28 and TRBJ2-7; 14 nucleotides line up with TRBD2. Germline V gene data show CDR1 as MDHEN and CDR2 as SYDVKM. The CDR3 is made up of 20 amino acids. Trimming took 6 bases from V and 0 from J; bases not matched to a gene: 16. CDR3 nucleotides: TGTGCCAGCAGCCCCCCCCGGACTAGCGGGAGGACCTTCCTCTCCTACGAGCAGTACTTC. Residues: CASSPPRTSGRTFLSYEQYF.